This T cell receptor beta chain was identified during a study of post-analysis software for immune sequencing data. Study overall: Relapsing-remitting, secondary progressive and progressive-relapsing multiple sclerosis were all included among the disease courses. Overall study results and limits: Under the F measure, samples that were prepared in one batch clustered strongly together. Normalized Chao1 diversity was significantly reduced in patients versus controls. Compared with controls, patients had more of about 5 TRBV segments, including TRBV5-6, TRBV5-1 and TRBV20-1.

Regarding this clonotype: Its antigen is not known.

V shed 5 bases and J shed 4 bases, with 12 bases lying between them. Germline CDR1 and CDR2: SEHNR and FQNEAQ (reference sequence). The CDR3 is made up of 14 amino acids. Each TCR beta cDNA library carried unique molecular identifiers. Roughly 0.5 million cDNA molecules were obtained from around 1 to 10 million T cells. MiXCR, applied by TCRdb to the PCR reads, yields one record per CDR3 protein. The sample yields around 200,000 distinct CDR3 sequences, 29% seen once. The chain is built from TRBV7-9 and TRBJ1-5; D perhaps matches TRBD1 (6 bases). Sequencing was carried out using blood. This receptor was taken from a girl younger than 18 with multiple sclerosis. The CDR3 loop reads CASSQDRLNQPQHF. The CDR3, as DNA: TGTGCCAGCAGCCAAGACAGGCTGAATCAGCCCCAGCATTTT.